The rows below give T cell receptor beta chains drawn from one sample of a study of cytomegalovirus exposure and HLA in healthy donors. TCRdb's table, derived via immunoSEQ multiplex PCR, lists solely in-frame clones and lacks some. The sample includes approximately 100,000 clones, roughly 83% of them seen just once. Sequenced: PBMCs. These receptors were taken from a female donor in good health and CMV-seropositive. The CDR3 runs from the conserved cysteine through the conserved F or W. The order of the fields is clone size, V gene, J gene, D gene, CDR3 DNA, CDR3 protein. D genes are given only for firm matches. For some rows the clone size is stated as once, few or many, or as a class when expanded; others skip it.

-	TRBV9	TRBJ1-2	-	TGTGCCAGCAGCCTGGGGGGAAATGGCTACACCTTC	CASSLGGNGYTF
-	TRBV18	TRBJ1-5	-	TGTGCCAGCTCACGAGGTGGTGGCAATCAGCCCCAGCATTTT	CASSRGGGNQPQHF
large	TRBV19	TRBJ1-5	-	TGTGCCACTACCCCGGGACCGGGGGGACCGCCCCAGCATTTT	CATTPGPGGPPQHF
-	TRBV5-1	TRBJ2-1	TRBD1	TGCGCCAGCAGCTTGTCACGTACGGGACAGCCTTACAATGAGCAGTTCTTC	CASSLSRTGQPYNEQFF
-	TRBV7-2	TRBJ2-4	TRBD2	TGTGCCAGCAGCTTACCCGCTAGCGGGGGGGCGGGAGCCAAAAACAGTCAGTACTTC	CASSLPASGGAGAKNSQYF
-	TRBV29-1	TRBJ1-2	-	TGCAGCGGAAGAAGCGGCCATGGCTACACCTTC	CSGRSGHGYTF
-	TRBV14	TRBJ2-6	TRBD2	TGTGCCAGCAGCCGAGCTGGACTAGCCCCGATGGGGGCCAACGTCCTGACTTTC	CASSRAGLAPMGANVLTF
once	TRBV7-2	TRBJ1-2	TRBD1	TGTGCCAGCAGCAGACATGGGACAGGGGATGTGGTCTATGGCTACACCTTC	CASSRHGTGDVVYGYTF
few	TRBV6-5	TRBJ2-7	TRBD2	TGTGCCAGCAGTTACTTTAGCGGGGCGCTACACTTC	CASSYFSGALHF
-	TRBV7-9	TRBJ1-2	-	TGTGCCAGCATCCATCGAGGGGGGGGAAACTATGGCTACACCTTC	CASIHRGGGNYGYTF
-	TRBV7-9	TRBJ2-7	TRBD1	TGTGCCAGCAGCCCGCCATTCGGACAGGGGTGGGACGAGCAGTACTTC	CASSPPFGQGWDEQYF
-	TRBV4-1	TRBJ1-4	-	TGCGCCAGCAGCCAAGTGTCAGGTGCCTTTGAAAAACTGTTTTTT	CASSQVSGAFEKLFF
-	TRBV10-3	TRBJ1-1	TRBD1	TGTGCCATCAGTGATTTATCGGGACAGGGTAACACTGAAGCTTTCTTT	CAISDLSGQGNTEAFF
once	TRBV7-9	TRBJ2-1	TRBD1	TGTTCCAGCAGCCCGCGTGGACAGGGGGGGTACAATGAGCAGTTCTTC	CSSSPRGQGGYNEQFF
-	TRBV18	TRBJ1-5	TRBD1	TGTGCCAGCTCACCACTTGGACAGGTTAATCAGCCCCAGCATTTT	CASSPLGQVNQPQHF
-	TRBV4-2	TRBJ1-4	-	TGTGCCAGCAGCCAAGCGGCTGACACAACTAATGAAAAACTGTTTTTT	CASSQAADTTNEKLFF
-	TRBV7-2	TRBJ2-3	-	TGTGCCAGCAGCCAAATAGGGGGGGGAGTCACAGATACGCAGTATTTT	CASSQIGGGVTDTQYF
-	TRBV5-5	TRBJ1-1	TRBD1	TGTGCCAGCAGGCCCGACAGGGGAAAAACTGAAGCTTTCTTT	CASRPDRGKTEAFF
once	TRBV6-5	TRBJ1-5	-	TGTGCCAGCAGTTACTCCGGTGGCAATCAGCCCCAGCATTTT	CASSYSGGNQPQHF
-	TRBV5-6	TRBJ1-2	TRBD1	TGTGCCAGCAGCGATTCGGGACAGGGCTCTGGCTACACCTTC	CASSDSGQGSGYTF
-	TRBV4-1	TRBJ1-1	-	TGCGCCAGCAGCCAAGTTCCCAGGGTGCTTCGGGACTCTGAAGCTTTCTTT	CASSQVPRVLRDSEAFF
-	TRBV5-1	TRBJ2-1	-	TGCGCCAGCAGCTTGGGTACTCCTAACAATGAGCAGTTCTTC	CASSLGTPNNEQFF
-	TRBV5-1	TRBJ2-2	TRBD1	TGCGCCAGCAGCTTGCAAGCTGGACAGGGGGCAAAACGCGGGGAGCTGTTTTTT	CASSLQAGQGAKRGELFF
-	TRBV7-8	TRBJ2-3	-	TGTGCCAGCAGCTTAGGTAACAGGGACACAGATACGCAGTATTTT	CASSLGNRDTDTQYF
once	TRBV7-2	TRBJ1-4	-	TGTGCCAGCAGCTTATCACTCCCTGCCGGGGAAAAACTGTTTTTT	CASSLSLPAGEKLFF
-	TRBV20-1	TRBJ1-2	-	TGCAGTGCTAGAGATTGGGACAGCTACACCTTC	CSARDWDSYTF
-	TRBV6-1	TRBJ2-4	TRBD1	TGTGCCAGCATTTTAACCGGGACAGGGAAAAACATTCAGTACTTC	CASILTGTGKNIQYF
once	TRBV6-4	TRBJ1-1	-	TGTGCCAGCATCGGGGGATGGCTGTGGGAGAACACTGAAGCTTTCTTT	CASIGGWLWENTEAFF
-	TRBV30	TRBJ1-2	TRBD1	TGTGCCTGGAGACAGGGGTCATTAGGCTACACCTTC	CAWRQGSLGYTF
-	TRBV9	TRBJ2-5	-	TGTGCCAGCAGCGTAGAGGGGGGGAGTTTCCAAGAGACCCAGTACTTC	CASSVEGGSFQETQYF
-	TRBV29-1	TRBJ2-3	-	TGCAGCGTTGAGACGGGAGCAGATACGCAGTATTTT	CSVETGADTQYF
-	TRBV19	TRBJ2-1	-	TGTGCCACCCAACCTACCGGGGGTATCAATGAGCAGTTCTTC	CATQPTGGINEQFF
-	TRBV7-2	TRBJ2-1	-	TGTGCCAGCAGCTCAACCACCTATAGCGGTAGTGAGCAGTTCTTC	CASSSTTYSGSEQFF